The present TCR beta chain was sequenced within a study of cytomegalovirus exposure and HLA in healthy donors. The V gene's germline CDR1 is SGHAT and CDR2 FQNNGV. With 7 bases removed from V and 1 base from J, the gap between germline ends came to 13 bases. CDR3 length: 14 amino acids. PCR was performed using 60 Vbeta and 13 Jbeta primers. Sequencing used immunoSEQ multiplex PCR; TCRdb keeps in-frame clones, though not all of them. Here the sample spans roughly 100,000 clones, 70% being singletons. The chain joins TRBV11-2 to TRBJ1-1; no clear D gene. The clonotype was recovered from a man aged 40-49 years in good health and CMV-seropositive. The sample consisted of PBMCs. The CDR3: CASTRNPANTEAFF. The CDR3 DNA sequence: TGTGCCAGCACCAGGAATCCAGCGAACACTGAAGCTTTCTTT.